These T cell receptor beta chains were read from a single sample in a study of esophageal squamous cell carcinoma under preoperative chemotherapy. Each CDR3 protein is one row after TCRdb ran MiXCR on the PCR reads. The data contain tens of thousands of distinct CDR3 sequences, around 49% of them singletons. The material was obtained from a patient given preoperative chemotherapy. The receptors originated from a human donor with esophageal squamous cell carcinoma. The donor label of this sample is uncertain. CDR3s include the opening cysteine and the closing phenylalanine or tryptophan. The order of the fields is clone size, V gene, D gene, J gene, CDR3 protein, CDR3 DNA. A D gene is named only where the DNA matches it firmly. The size field is filled for only some rows; it gives once, few, many or a size class.

-	TRBV7-2	TRBD1	TRBJ2-5	CASSLGGLGTGRLATQYF	TGTGCCAGCAGCCTAGGCGGTTTAGGGACAGGACGTCTAGCGACCCAGTACTTC
-	TRBV6-1	TRBD2	TRBJ2-3	CASSPLAGGSDTQYF	TGTGCCAGCAGTCCGCTAGCGGGAGGATCCGATACGCAGTATTTT
medium-sized	TRBV7-2	TRBD2	TRBJ2-3	CASSLVSSGGFEDTQYF	TGTGCCAGCAGCTTAGTGTCTAGCGGGGGGTTCGAAGATACGCAGTATTTT
many	TRBV7-6	-	TRBJ2-5	CASSHQETQYF	TGTGCCAGCAGCCATCAAGAGACCCAGTACTTC
-	TRBV7-7	TRBD2	TRBJ2-3	CASRLAGVRAKNIQYF	TGTGCTAGCCGCTTAGCGGGGGTGAGAGCCAAAAACATTCAGTATTTT
-	TRBV6-5	TRBD1	TRBJ2-3	CASSLRQGDLDTQYF	TGTGCCAGCAGTTTGAGACAGGGGGATTTGGATACGCAGTATTTT
many	TRBV6-2/TRBV6-3	-	TRBJ2-3	CASSPTDTFTQYF	TGTGCCAGCAGCCCGACCGACACTTTTACGCAGTATTTT
many	TRBV7-9	TRBD2	TRBJ2-1	CASSISGTSGRENEQFF	TGTGCCAGCAGCATCTCAGGGACTAGCGGGAGGGAAAATGAGCAGTTCTTC
-	TRBV6-1	TRBD2	TRBJ2-3	CASSRTRGGGADTQYF	TGTGCCAGCAGTCGCACCCGGGGGGGCGGGGCAGATACGCAGTATTTC
-	TRBV7-2	TRBD2	TRBJ2-7	CASSSGGGGTDMQYF	TGTGCCAGCAGCTCTGGCGGGGGAGGCACAGACATGCAGTACTTC
-	TRBV12-3/TRBV12-4	-	TRBJ2-7	CASSFPGLPGAYEQSF	TGTGCCAGCAGTTTCCCGGGGCTCCCGGGGGCCTACGAGCAGTCTTTC
many	TRBV7-9	TRBD1	TRBJ1-5	CASSLESGGDQPQHF	TGTGCCAGCAGCTTGGAGTCAGGGGGAGATCAGCCCCAGCATTTT
-	TRBV11-3	-	TRBJ2-1	CGSKVGGADKQFF	TGTGGCAGCAAGGTAGGGGGGGCCGATAAGCAGTTCTTC
-	TRBV7-6	-	TRBJ2-3	CASSWVGSKNIQYF	TGTGCCAGCAGCTGGGTGGGATCCAAAAACATTCAGTATTTT
few	TRBV4-1	-	TRBJ2-1	CASSQGPGDASSVPNEQFF	TGCGCCAGCAGCCAAGGACCAGGCGACGCTTCATCGGTGCCCAATGAGCAGTTCTTC
many	TRBV6-1	TRBD1	TRBJ2-7	CASSAPGQGNEQYF	TGTGCCAGCAGTGCGCCGGGACAGGGGAACGAGCAGTACTTC
-	TRBV6-2/TRBV6-3	-	TRBJ2-3	CAGGVGAREGDTQYF	TGTGCCGGCGGGGTCGGGGCGAGAGAAGGAGATACGCAGTATTTT
-	TRBV7-3	TRBD2	TRBJ2-4	CASSLKLGRGDRDMQYF	TGTGCCAGCAGCCTCAAACTGGGGCGGGGGGATAGAGACATGCAGTACTTC
-	TRBV7-9	TRBD1	TRBJ2-3	CASSFLSDRSGDIQYF	TGTGCCAGCAGCTTCTTGTCGGACAGGTCCGGAGACATTCAGTATTTC
few	TRBV7-2	-	TRBJ2-3	CASSTRWTGRTDTQYF	TGTGCCAGCAGCACCCGGTGGACGGGACGGACAGATACGCAGTATTTT
few	TRBV12-3/TRBV12-4	-	TRBJ2-1	CASSLRAQGGQFF	TGTGCCAGCAGTTTACGTGCCCAAGGGGGACAGTTCTTC
-	TRBV7-6	TRBD2	TRBJ2-7	CAGRGGGDKDTQYF	TGTGCGGGCCGCGGGGGGGGGGACAAAGATACGCAGTACTTC
-	TRBV6-5	TRBD1	TRBJ1-2	CASSYSGQEAGYTF	TGTGCCAGCAGTTACTCGGGACAGGAGGCTGGCTACACCTTC
-	TRBV10-2	-	TRBJ2-1	CASPGRETQFF	TGCGCCAGCCCGGGCCGAGAGACCCAGTTCTTC
-	TRBV12-3/TRBV12-4	-	TRBJ1-2	CASSFRPFGYTF	TGTGCCAGCAGTTTTCGGCCGTTTGGCTACACCTTC
-	TRBV7-8	-	TRBJ2-3	CARSLVVGAKDTQYF	TGTGCCCGCAGCTTAGTCGTGGGCGCCAAAGACACGCAGTATTTC
-	TRBV7-8	TRBD1	TRBJ2-1	CASSPIGRTGRYEQFF	TGTGCCAGCAGCCCAATAGGGCGGACAGGACGGTACGAGCAGTTCTTC
medium-sized	TRBV12-3/TRBV12-4	-	TRBJ2-5	CASSLRRSGIQETQYF	TGTGCCAGCAGTTTAAGGCGTTCAGGAATCCAAGAGACCCAGTACTTC
many	TRBV6-2/TRBV6-3	TRBD2	TRBJ2-3	CASQEIRLAGFTDTQYF	TGTGCCAGCCAAGAGATAAGACTAGCGGGTTTCACAGATACGCAGTATTTT
many	TRBV7-8	-	TRBJ2-1	CASSLGDSRNEQFF	TGTGCCAGCAGCTTAGGGGACTCTCGGAATGAGCAGTTCTTC
once	TRBV7-8	TRBD2	TRBJ2-3	CASSNLAGGPKNTQYF	TGTGCCAGCAGCAACCTAGCGGGGGGGCCCAAAAACACGCAGTATTTT
-	TRBV7-3	-	TRBJ2-1	CASSPGTYGDSSYNEQFF	TGTGCCAGCAGCCCCGGGACCTACGGTGATAGCTCCTACAATGAGCAGTTCTTC
many	TRBV6-1	-	TRBJ2-5	CASSERQETQYF	TGTGCCAGCAGTGAGCGCCAAGAGACCCAGTACTTC
-	TRBV7-2	TRBD2	TRBJ2-4	CASSLGTSPAKNIQYF	TGTGCCAGCAGCTTAGGGACTAGCCCTGCCAAAAACATTCAGTACTTC
-	TRBV11-1	-	TRBJ2-1	CASSFRRGSISEQFF	TGTGCCAGCAGCTTCAGAAGGGGAAGTATCTCCGAGCAGTTCTTC
few	TRBV10-2	-	TRBJ2-6	CASSLTTGANVLTF	TGCGCCAGCAGCCTGACGACTGGGGCCAACGTCCTGACTTTC
-	TRBV7-8	TRBD2	TRBJ2-7	CASSNLAGGRDDTQYF	TGTGCCAGCAGCAACCTAGCGGGTGGGCGCGATGATACGCAGTACTTC
-	TRBV6-1	-	TRBJ2-5	CASAGHGGRGADTQYF	TGTGCCAGCGCGGGGCACGGGGGCCGTGGCGCAGATACCCAGTACTTC
many	TRBV7-3	-	TRBJ2-3	CASSLNPGSTDTQYF	TGTGCCAGCAGCCTTAACCCGGGGAGCACAGATACGCAGTATTTT
-	TRBV7-8	-	TRBJ2-4	CARGSGRGATDMQYF	TGTGCCCGCGGCTCGGGGCGGGGAGCCACAGATATGCAGTACTTC